This T cell receptor (beta chain) was recorded in a study of T cell repertoires in cytomegalovirus infection. About the research overall: It was the public TCR beta signatures that indicated both CMV infection and matching HLA type. Notes on the study in general: Using cumulative public TCR beta family frequency, the authors identified those who carried CMV together with the relevant HLA. The ex vivo response was dominated by HLA-C-restricted CMV-specific TCR beta clonotypes.

Germline CDR1 reads MDHEN; CDR2 reads SYDVKM. V dropped 1 base and J dropped 0 bases, with 12 bases sitting between them. The CDR3 consists of 16 residues. A word on this clonotype: Its antigen is as yet unknown.

TCRdb independently ran MiXCR on the reads; one entry per CDR3 protein. The sample records roughly 230,000 distinct CDR3 sequences, approximately 7% being singletons. This chain uses TRBV28 with TRBJ1-1; a weak D match, TRBD1 (6 bases). This clonotype was sampled from a human donor in good health (CMV status not recorded). Some clones in this sample may be carry-over from other donors' samples. Specimen: PBMCs. CDR3 residues: CASSLFPGALNTEAFF. CDR3 in DNA: TGTGCCAGCAGTTTATTTCCAGGGGCGCTGAACACTGAAGCTTTCTTT.